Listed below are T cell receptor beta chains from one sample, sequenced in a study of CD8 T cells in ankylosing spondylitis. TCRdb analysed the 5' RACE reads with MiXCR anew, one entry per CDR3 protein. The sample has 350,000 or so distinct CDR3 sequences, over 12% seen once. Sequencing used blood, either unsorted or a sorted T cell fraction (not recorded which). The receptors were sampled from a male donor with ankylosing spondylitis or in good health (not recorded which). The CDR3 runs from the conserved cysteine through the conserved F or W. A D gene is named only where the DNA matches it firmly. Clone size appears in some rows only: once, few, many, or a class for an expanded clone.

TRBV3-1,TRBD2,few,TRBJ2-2,CASSQVLGGRRTGELFF,TGTGCCAGCAGCCAAGTGCTCGGCGGGAGGAGGACCGGGGAGCTGTTTTTT
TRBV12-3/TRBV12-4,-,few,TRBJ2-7,CASSLGGIYEQYF,TGTGCCAGCAGTCTGGGGGGCATTTACGAGCAGTACTTC
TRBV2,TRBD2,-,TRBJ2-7,CAITLPSGTYEQYF,TGTGCCATCACCCTCCCTAGCGGAACCTACGAGCAGTACTTC
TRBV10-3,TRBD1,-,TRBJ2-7,CAIRTPDRPYEQYF,TGTGCCATCAGGACTCCGGACAGGCCTTACGAGCAGTACTTC
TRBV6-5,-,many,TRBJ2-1,CASSYSRGNYNEQFF,TGTGCCAGCAGTTACTCGCGGGGAAATTACAATGAGCAGTTCTTC
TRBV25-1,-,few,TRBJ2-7,CASSAVTSGEQYF,TGTGCCAGCAGTGCTGTGACCTCTGGGGAGCAGTACTTC
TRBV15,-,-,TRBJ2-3,CATGERTDTQYF,TGTGCCACCGGGGAGCGCACAGATACGCAGTATTTT
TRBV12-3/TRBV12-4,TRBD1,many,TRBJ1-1,CASAGQMNTEAFF,TGTGCCAGCGCGGGACAGATGAACACTGAAGCTTTCTTT
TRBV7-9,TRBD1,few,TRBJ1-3,CASSPTGGESSGNTIYF,TGTGCCAGCAGCCCTACAGGGGGCGAGAGCTCTGGAAACACCATATATTTT
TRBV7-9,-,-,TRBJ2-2,CASSSGTLAGELFF,TGTGCCAGCAGCTCTGGCACGCTCGCCGGGGAGCTGTTTTTT
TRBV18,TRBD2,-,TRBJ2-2,CASSPTMVAGYGELFF,TGTGCCAGCTCACCGACGATGGTAGCGGGATACGGGGAGCTGTTTTTT
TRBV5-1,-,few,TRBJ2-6,CASSSAGGTGANVLTF,TGCGCCAGCAGCTCCGCAGGAGGAACTGGGGCCAACGTCCTGACTTTC
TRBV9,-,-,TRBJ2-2,CASSVGGRGTGELFF,TGTGCCAGCAGCGTAGGGGGGCGCGGGACCGGGGAGCTGTTTTTT
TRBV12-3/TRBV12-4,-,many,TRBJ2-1,CASTLGGEQFF,TGTGCCAGCACATTGGGAGGTGAGCAGTTCTTC
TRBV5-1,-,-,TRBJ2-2,CASSLEVDTGELFF,TGCGCCAGCAGCTTGGAGGTCGACACCGGGGAGCTGTTTTTT
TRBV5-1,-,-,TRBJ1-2,CASSARSQGNYGYTF,TGCGCCAGCAGCGCCCGGTCCCAGGGTAACTATGGCTACACCTTC
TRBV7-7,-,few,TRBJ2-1,CASSLDGRGINEQFF,TGTGCCAGCAGCTTAGACGGCAGGGGCATCAATGAGCAGTTCTTC
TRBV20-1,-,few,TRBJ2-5,CSANRVARSETQYF,TGCAGTGCTAACAGGGTCGCTCGTTCGGAGACCCAGTACTTC
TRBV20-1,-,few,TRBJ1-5,CSARGRARGDNQPQHF,TGCAGTGCTAGAGGGCGGGCCCGAGGAGACAATCAGCCCCAGCATTTT
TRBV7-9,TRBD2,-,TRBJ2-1,CASSSTSGGTEQFF,TGTGCCAGCAGCTCGACTAGCGGGGGAACTGAGCAGTTCTTC
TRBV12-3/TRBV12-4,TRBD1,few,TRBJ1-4,CATQGVDEKLFF,TGTGCCACGCAGGGGGTCGATGAAAAACTGTTTTTT
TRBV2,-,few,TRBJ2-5,CASSEGMQETQYF,TGTGCCAGCAGTGAAGGAATGCAAGAGACCCAGTACTTC
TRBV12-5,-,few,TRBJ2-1,CASGLVKVESVPLYNEQFF,TGTGCTAGTGGTTTGGTAAAGGTAGAGAGCGTTCCCCTCTACAATGAGCAGTTCTTC
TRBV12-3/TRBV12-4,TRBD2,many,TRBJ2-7,CASSPPGLGYEQYF,TGTGCCAGCAGCCCCCCGGGACTAGGGTACGAGCAGTACTTC
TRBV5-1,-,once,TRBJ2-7,CASSSRDTSYEQYF,TGCGCCAGCAGCTCCCGGGACACCTCCTACGAGCAGTACTTC
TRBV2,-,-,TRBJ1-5,CASRVWENQPQHF,TGTGCCAGCAGAGTGTGGGAGAATCAGCCCCAGCATTTT
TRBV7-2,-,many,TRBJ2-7,CASSLGGGSSYEQYF,TGTGCCAGCAGCTTAGGAGGAGGATCCTCCTACGAGCAGTACTTC
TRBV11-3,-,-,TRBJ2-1,CASSLGPDVAPQFF,TGTGCCAGCAGCTTAGGGCCCGATGTGGCACCACAGTTCTTC
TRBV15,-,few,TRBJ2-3,CATSRDILTDTQYF,TGTGCCACCAGCAGAGATATCCTCACAGATACGCAGTATTTT
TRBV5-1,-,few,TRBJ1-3,CASRLTDPGEGNTIYF,TGCGCCAGCAGATTAACTGACCCCGGAGAAGGAAACACCATATATTTT
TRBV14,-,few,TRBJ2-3,CASSQGGVPGTDTQYF,TGTGCCAGCAGCCAAGGAGGAGTCCCGGGCACAGATACGCAGTATTTT
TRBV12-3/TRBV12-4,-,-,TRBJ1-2,CASSSGVNYGYTF,TGTGCCAGCAGTTCTGGGGTAAACTATGGCTACACCTTC
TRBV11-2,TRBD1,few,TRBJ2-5,CASSSILGGLGETQYF,TGTGCCAGCAGCTCTATACTAGGGGGCCTCGGAGAGACCCAGTACTTC
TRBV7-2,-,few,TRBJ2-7,CASSLAPLGRRRSYEQYF,TGTGCCAGCAGCTTAGCTCCTTTGGGCAGGAGAAGATCCTACGAGCAGTACTTC
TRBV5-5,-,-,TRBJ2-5,CASSYWEPETQYF,TGTGCCAGCAGCTATTGGGAGCCGGAGACCCAGTACTTC
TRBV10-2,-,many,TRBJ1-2,CASRQGNYGYTF,TGCGCCAGCAGGCAGGGGAACTATGGCTACACCTTC
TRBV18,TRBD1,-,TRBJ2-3,CASSPNTGGPFRPDTQYF,TGTGCCAGCTCACCCAACACAGGGGGCCCTTTCAGACCAGATACGCAGTATTTT
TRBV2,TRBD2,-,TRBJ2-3,CASTRLAGVADTQYF,TGTGCCAGCACCCGACTAGCGGGGGTCGCAGATACGCAGTATTTT
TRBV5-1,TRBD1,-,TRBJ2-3,CASSPRDRGGRDTQYF,TGCGCCAGCAGCCCCCGGGACAGGGGAGGGAGAGATACGCAGTATTTT
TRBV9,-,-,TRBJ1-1,CASSGDLGTEAFF,TGTGCCAGCAGCGGGGACCTAGGGACTGAAGCTTTCTTT
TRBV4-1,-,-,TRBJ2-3,CASSQDLPRWGDTQYF,TGCGCCAGCAGCCAAGATCTGCCCAGATGGGGAGATACGCAGTATTTT
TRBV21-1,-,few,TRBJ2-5,CASSKAGGIETQYF,TGTGCCAGCAGCAAGGCGGGAGGAATTGAGACCCAGTACTTC
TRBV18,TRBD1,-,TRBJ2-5,CASSHGRTGGETQYF,TGTGCCAGCTCACACGGCCGTACAGGGGGAGAGACCCAGTACTTC
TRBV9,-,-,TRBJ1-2,CASSNRRANYGYTF,TGTGCCAGCAGCAACCGGAGAGCTAACTATGGCTACACCTTC
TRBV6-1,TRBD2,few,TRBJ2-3,CASSPSGRLLADTQYF,TGTGCCAGCAGTCCAAGCGGGAGGCTGTTGGCAGATACGCAGTATTTT
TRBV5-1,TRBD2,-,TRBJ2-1,CASSPVAGLNEQFF,TGCGCCAGCAGCCCCGTAGCGGGGCTCAATGAGCAGTTCTTC
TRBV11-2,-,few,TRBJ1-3,CASSPRVGSGNTIYF,TGTGCCAGCAGCCCCAGGGTCGGCTCTGGAAACACCATATATTTT
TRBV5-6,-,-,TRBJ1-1,CASSFPGGNTEAFF,TGTGCCAGCAGCTTCCCGGGAGGGAACACTGAAGCTTTCTTT
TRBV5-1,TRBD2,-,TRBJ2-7,CASSLDLAGDYEQYF,TGCGCCAGCAGCTTGGACCTAGCGGGGGACTACGAGCAGTACTTC
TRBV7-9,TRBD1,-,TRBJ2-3,CASSAAGTGEGYTQYF,TGTGCCAGCAGCGCGGCCGGGACAGGGGAGGGTTATACGCAGTATTTT
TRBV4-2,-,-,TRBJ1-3,CASSQGQGGNTIYF,TGTGCCAGCAGCCAAGGGCAGGGGGGAAACACCATATATTTT
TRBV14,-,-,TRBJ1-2,CASSPRASNYGYTF,TGTGCCAGCAGCCCTCGGGCGTCGAACTATGGCTACACCTTC
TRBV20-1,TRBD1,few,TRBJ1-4,CSAGGTGGEKLFF,TGCAGTGCTGGTGGGACAGGGGGTGAAAAACTGTTTTTT
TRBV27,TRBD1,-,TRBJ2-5,CASSLRNTGTGEETQYF,TGTGCCAGCAGTTTACGCAATACCGGGACAGGGGAAGAGACCCAGTACTTC
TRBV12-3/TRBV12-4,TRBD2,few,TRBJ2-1,CASSSTSGSVEQFF,TGTGCCAGCAGTTCTACTAGCGGGAGTGTGGAGCAGTTCTTC
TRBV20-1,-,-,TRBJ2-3,CSARPGPAPDTQYF,TGCAGTGCTAGGCCGGGACCGGCGCCAGATACGCAGTATTTT
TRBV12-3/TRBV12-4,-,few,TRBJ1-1,CASRNRVTSTEAFF,TGTGCCAGCAGGAACAGGGTAACGAGCACTGAAGCTTTCTTT